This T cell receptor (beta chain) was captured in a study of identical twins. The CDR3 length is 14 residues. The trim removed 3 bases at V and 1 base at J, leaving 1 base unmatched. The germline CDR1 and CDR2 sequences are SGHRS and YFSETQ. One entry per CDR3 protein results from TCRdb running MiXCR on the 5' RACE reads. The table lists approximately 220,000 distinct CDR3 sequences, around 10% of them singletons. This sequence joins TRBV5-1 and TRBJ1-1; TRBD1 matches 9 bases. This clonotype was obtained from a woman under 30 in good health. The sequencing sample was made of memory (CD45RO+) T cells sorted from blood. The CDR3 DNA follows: TGCGCCAGCAGCTGGGACAGGGCGAACACTGAAGCTTTCTTT. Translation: CASSWDRANTEAFF.